These T cell receptor beta chains were read from a single sample in a study of identical twins. TCRdb ran MiXCR on the 5' RACE reads and lists one entry per CDR3 protein. This table has 1.5 million to 2 million distinct CDR3 sequences, less than 40% appearing once. The sample consisted of cord blood. The receptors here all came from a newborn girl in good health. Each CDR3 is given with its conserved first and last residue. Fields, in order: J gene, CDR3 length, D gene, clone size, V gene, CDR3 protein, CDR3 DNA. D genes are given only for firm matches. Size values are once, few and many counts, or a class for expanded clones, and some rows have none.

>TRBJ1-4|11|NA|NA|TRBV30
CAWSPGEKLFF
TGTGCCTGGAGTCCCGGGGAAAAACTGTTTTTT
>TRBJ2-7|16|TRBD2|NA|TRBV3-1
CASSLSAAGITYEQYF
TGTGCCAGCAGCCTGTCGGCAGCGGGGATTACCTACGAGCAGTACTTC
>TRBJ2-5|12|NA|few|TRBV2
CASSRQETTQYF
TGTGCCAGCAGTCGACAGGAAACGACCCAGTACTTC
>TRBJ2-1|16|TRBD2|NA|TRBV7-2
CASSLDRTSVYNEQFF
TGTGCCAGCAGCTTAGATAGGACTAGCGTCTACAATGAGCAGTTCTTC
>TRBJ2-7|14|NA|few|TRBV6-6
CASRTDPSSYEQYF
TGTGCCTCCCGGACGGACCCAAGCTCCTACGAGCAGTACTTC
>TRBJ1-5|17|TRBD1|few|TRBV27
CASSSDVDRGAYQPQHF
TGTGCCAGCAGTTCCGACGTCGACAGGGGCGCGTATCAGCCCCAGCATTTT
>TRBJ2-5|16|NA|few|TRBV20-1
CSARGERARYAETQYF
TGCAGTGCTAGAGGGGAAAGGGCTCGCTATGCAGAGACCCAGTACTTC
>TRBJ2-3|15|NA|many|TRBV7-2
CASSLSGAGTDTQYF
TGTGCCAGCAGCTTATCTGGGGCTGGCACAGATACGCAGTATTTT
>TRBJ2-1|17|TRBD2|NA|TRBV9
CASSPRGSGRTYNEQFF
TGTGCCAGCAGCCCCCGAGGGAGCGGGAGAACCTACAATGAGCAGTTCTTC
>TRBJ2-7|15|TRBD1|few|TRBV2
CARGTGPRGSYEQYF
TGTGCCAGAGGGACAGGACCCCGGGGATCCTACGAGCAGTACTTC
>TRBJ2-1|16|NA|NA|TRBV6-1
CASSENSRSSYNEQFF
TGTGCCAGCAGTGAAAATAGCAGGAGCTCCTACAATGAGCAGTTCTTC
>TRBJ2-3|15|NA|NA|TRBV28
CASSSPGQGTSTQYF
TGTGCCAGCAGTTCCCCGGGACAGGGGACTAGCACGCAGTATTTT
>TRBJ1-2|17|NA|NA|TRBV5-1
CASSAHPQGNINYGYTF
TGCGCCAGCAGCGCCCACCCCCAGGGGAACATTAACTATGGCTACACCTTC
>TRBJ1-5|15|NA|NA|TRBV6-5
CASSYNGGSNQPQHF
TGTGCCAGCAGTTACAATGGGGGTAGCAATCAGCCCCAGCATTTT
>TRBJ2-1|17|TRBD2|few|TRBV12-5
CASGFRLTSGRDNEQFF
TGTGCTAGTGGTTTCCGCCTGACTAGCGGGAGGGACAATGAGCAGTTCTTC
>TRBJ2-6|19|NA|NA|TRBV11-2
CASSSRLRNSYSGANVLTF
TGTGCCAGCAGCTCCAGGTTACGGAACTCTTACTCTGGGGCCAACGTCCTGACTTTC
>TRBJ2-3|14|NA|few|TRBV13
CASSHPGQTDTQYF
TGTGCCAGCAGCCACCCCGGACAGACAGATACGCAGTATTTT